The rows below give T cell receptor beta chains drawn from one sample of a study of cytomegalovirus exposure and HLA in healthy donors. Some clones are missing from TCRdb's copy, which holds only in-frame ones; the method was immunoSEQ multiplex PCR. The top ten hold 5.5% to 7% of the sample, which has some 110,000 clones, 83% seen once. The material sequenced was PBMCs. These receptors came from a young man in good health and CMV-seronegative. The CDR3 runs from the conserved cysteine through the conserved F or W.

j_call,cdr3_length,v_call,cdr3_aa
TRBJ2-1,15,TRBV7-7,CASSFGLAENNEQFF
TRBJ2-1,15,TRBV19,CASSIVSGRGNEQFF
TRBJ1-1,14,TRBV11-2,CASSFQGRYLEAFF
TRBJ2-2,15,TRBV2,CASLLAGGNTGELFF
TRBJ2-1,14,TRBV27,CASSRNDQVDEQFF
TRBJ1-1,13,TRBV19,CATLGGFNTEAFF
TRBJ2-3,16,TRBV6-4,CASSLSAGTSGDTQYF
TRBJ2-1,12,TRBV29-1,CSTRDRANEQFF
TRBJ1-4,13,TRBV25-1,CASSDIGGEKLFF
TRBJ2-1,14,TRBV18,CASSPGQGFREQFF
TRBJ2-5,12,TRBV11-2,CASSSGGGTQYF
TRBJ2-2,17,TRBV5-1,CASSWETSGRNTGELFF
TRBJ2-5,17,TRBV6-1,CASSDDGGTSLEETQYF
TRBJ2-5,17,TRBV11-3,CASSLGLRQGKGETQYF
TRBJ2-3,16,TRBV5-4,CASSFRGRASTDTQYF
TRBJ2-1,13,TRBV29-1,CSVGQGAWDEQFF
TRBJ2-7,16,TRBV5-1,CASSPTGTQNAYEQYF
TRBJ2-1,11,TRBV20-1,CREEGGDEQFF
TRBJ1-1,16,TRBV5-4,CASSREGRGLNTEAFF
TRBJ2-1,16,TRBV27,CASSLLTGQGASEQFF
TRBJ2-7,14,TRBV30,CAWRGQGWGREQYF
TRBJ2-5,14,TRBV28,CASSSPAGWETQYF
TRBJ2-3,15,TRBV4-1,CASSQDRQARGTQYF
TRBJ2-7,14,TRBV5-4,CASSLAAGSYEQYF
TRBJ1-2,12,TRBV28,CASRGQGSGYTF
TRBJ1-3,12,TRBV2,CASNGAGNTIYF
TRBJ2-7,17,TRBV25-1,CASSNSQGSSHSYEQYF
TRBJ2-1,15,TRBV29-1,CSVGDGQAFYNEQFF
TRBJ2-7,15,TRBV10-1,CASSESTGATYEQYF
TRBJ2-7,15,TRBV5-6,CASSPTSGASYEQYF
TRBJ2-3,17,TRBV4-3,CASSQSGLAASTDTQYF
TRBJ2-7,13,TRBV6-5,CASSYRTAVEQYF
TRBJ2-1,17,TRBV10-2,CASSEDRGRGSYNEQFF
TRBJ1-3,15,TRBV19,CASSQGAYRGNTIYF
TRBJ2-7,12,TRBV27,CASAIRGYEQYF
TRBJ2-7,14,TRBV11-3,CASSPSGGPYEQYF
TRBJ1-2,13,TRBV18,CASSPPALYGYTF
TRBJ2-7,14,TRBV11-2,CASSFRDWTYEQYF
TRBJ2-1,17,TRBV6-1,CASSELWGVSSYNEQFF
TRBJ1-5,15,TRBV28,CASIGGGLGNQPQHF
TRBJ1-5,14,TRBV6-5,CASSGDRVRQPQHF
TRBJ2-7,12,TRBV19,CASTSPSYEQYF
TRBJ1-5,13,TRBV6-5,CATKQGSNQPQHF
TRBJ2-7,15,TRBV7-9,CASSGGTGVSYEQYF
TRBJ2-7,13,TRBV2,CASSRRGKYEQYF
TRBJ2-5,12,TRBV6-5,CASTGGRETQYF
TRBJ1-2,13,TRBV6-1,CASSVRDRAGYTF
TRBJ1-3,16,TRBV27,CASSSGQLRSGNTIYF
TRBJ2-7,16,TRBV18,CASSPQSGRSPYEQYF